Listed here is a single T cell receptor (beta chain). The target antigen is unknown. V dropped 4 bases and J dropped 7; count of bases not matched to a gene: 13. This CDR3 has 16 residues. The hyperthyroidism patients had all been newly diagnosed, and their disease duration was under 2 months. Their ages ranged from 18 to 65 years. This sample is part of a study of T cells in Graves' hyperthyroidism and ophthalmopathy. Study-wide context: Blood was drawn when the patient was first diagnosed and still untreated.

It was RNA transcripts that yielded the amplified TCR beta CDR3 regions. Researchers ran a first-round RT-PCR on the TCR CDR3 using the HTBI primer set. TCRdb reanalysed the multiplex PCR reads using MiXCR and keeps one entry per CDR3 protein. The sample records some 690,000 distinct CDR3 sequences, 17% being singletons. Regarding the study as a whole: Most thyroid clonotypes with frequency above 0.001 were detected in blood.

The chain links TRBV12-3 or TRBV12-4 to TRBJ1-2, with 9 bases fitting TRBD1. The clonotype comes from a man aged 45-65 years with Graves' hyperthyroidism. Sequenced material: blood. The CDR3 nucleotides are TGTGCCAGCAGTTCGCCGGGACAGGGAGGTCGAAGTGGCTACACCTTC. It encodes CASSSPGQGGRSGYTF.